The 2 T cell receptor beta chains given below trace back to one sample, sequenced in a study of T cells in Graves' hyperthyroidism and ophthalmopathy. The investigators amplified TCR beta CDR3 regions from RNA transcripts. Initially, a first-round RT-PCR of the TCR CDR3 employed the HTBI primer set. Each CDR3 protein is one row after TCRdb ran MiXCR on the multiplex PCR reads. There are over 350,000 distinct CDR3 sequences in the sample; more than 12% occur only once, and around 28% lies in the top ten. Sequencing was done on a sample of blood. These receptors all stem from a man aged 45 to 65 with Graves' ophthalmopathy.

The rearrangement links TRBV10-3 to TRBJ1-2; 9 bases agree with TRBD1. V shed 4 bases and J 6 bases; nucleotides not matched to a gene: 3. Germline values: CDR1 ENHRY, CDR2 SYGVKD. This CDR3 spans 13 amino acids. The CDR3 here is CAISGDRDNGYTF. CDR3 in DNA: TGTGCCATCAGTGGGGACAGGGATAATGGCTACACCTTC.

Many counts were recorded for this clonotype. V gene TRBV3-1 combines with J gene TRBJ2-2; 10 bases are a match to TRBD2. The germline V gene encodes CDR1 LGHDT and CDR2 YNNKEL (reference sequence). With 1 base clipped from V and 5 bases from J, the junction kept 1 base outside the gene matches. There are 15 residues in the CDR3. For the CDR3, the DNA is TGTGCCAGCAGCCAAGTAGCGGGAGGTACCGGGGAGCTGTTTTTT. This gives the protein CASSQVAGGTGELFF.